The 12 T cell receptor beta chains below all came from one sample that was sequenced in a study of CD8+ T cells in alopecia areata. The treatment was: oral pan-JAK inhibitor, 5-10 mg twice daily. RNA extraction was followed by reverse transcription into cDNA, which acted as the sequencing template. TCRdb keeps only in-frame clones here, not all; method: immunoSEQ multiplex PCR. The table includes more than 150,000 clones, approximately 51% detected once. The material was CD8+ T cells sorted from blood, obtained around week 54, from a patient treated with tofacitinib. The origin of the receptors is a human donor with alopecia areata.

This clone came up a few times. The CDR3, as DNA: TGTGCCAGCAGCTTGGTCACAGGGGAGAACACCGGGGAGCTGTTTTTT. As protein: CASSLVTGENTGELFF. This chain connects TRBV5-6 to TRBJ2-2, with TRBD1 matching over 7 bases. V trimming: 0 bases; J trimming: 1 base; junction bases outside the gene matches: 3. CDR1 and CDR2 (germline): SGHDT, YYEEEE. The CDR3 contains 16 residues.

This clone has more than one count but fewer than ten. The chain uses TRBV30 and TRBJ1-1; D unclear. CDR1 and CDR2 (germline): GTSNPN, SVGIG (reference sequence). CDR3 size: 18 residues. Between the trimmed V and J ends, which lost 5 bases and 2 bases, there was a span of 27 bases. CDR3 DNA: TGTGCCTGGGATGGAACGTTATTCAGGCTGGAGGGTAACACTGAAGCTTTCTTT. This translates into CAWDGTLFRLEGNTEAFF.

This sequence joins TRBV7-9 and TRBJ2-7; D ambiguous. The V and J ends lost 1 base and 3 bases respectively, with 7 bases between them. CDR1 SEHNR and CDR2 FQNEAQ come from the germline V gene (reference sequence). The CDR3 runs 13 residues. The CDR3 nucleotides read TGTGCCAGCAGCTTAGTCAAGGGCTACGAGCAGTACTTC. This codes for CASSLVKGYEQYF.

This clone was observed a few times. This CDR3 reads CASSEEDRAGNEQFF. As DNA, the CDR3 is TGTGCCAGCAGTGAAGAGGACAGGGCGGGCAATGAGCAGTTCTTC. V is TRBV2 and J is TRBJ2-1; TRBD1 matches 8 bases. Germline assignment: CDR1 SNHLY and CDR2 FYNNEI. The CDR3 loop spans 15 amino acids. The ends lost 1 base at V and 6 bases at J; junction bases unmatched: 5. The full variable domain, in which reference TRBV2 and TRBJ2-1 provide the parts outside the CDR3, is EPEVTQTPSHQVTQMGQEVILRCVPISNHLYFYWYRQILGQKVEFLVSFYNNEISEKSEIFDDQFSVERPDGSNFTLKIRSTKLEDSAMYFCASSEEDRAGNEQFFGPGTRLTVL.

This clone was found a few times. The V and J genes are TRBV7-9 and TRBJ2-2, with D possibly TRBD1 on 7 matching bases. The CDR3 is 13 residues long. CDR1 is SEHNR, CDR2 FQNEAQ, per germline (reference sequence). The ends were cut back, 5 bases at V and 5 bases at J, with 9 bases in the middle. CDR3 sequence (DNA): TGTGCCAGCAGCCCAGGGGGGACCGGGGAGCTGTTTTTT. Translation gives CASSPGGTGELFF. Looking up the rest from reference TRBV7-9 and TRBJ2-2 gives the full variable domain: DTGVSQNPRHKITKRGQNVTFRCDPISEHNRLYWYRQTLGQGPEFLTYFQNEAQLEKSRLLSDRFSAERPKGSFSTLEIQRTEQGDSAMYLCASSPGGTGELFFGEGSRLTVL.

The chain is built from TRBV7-9 and TRBJ1-1; a possible D gene is TRBD1 (5 bases). The CDR3 has 15 residues. Germline V gene data show CDR1 as SEHNR and CDR2 as FQNEAQ (reference sequence). Trimming pared 6 bases from V and 0 bases from J, leaving 14 bases between. The CDR3 loop reads CASRPGTGMNTEAFF. Written as DNA, the CDR3 is TGTGCCAGCAGACCCGGGACGGGAATGAACACTGAAGCTTTCTTT.

This clone was observed a few times. The rearrangement links TRBV30 to TRBJ1-6, with D possibly being TRBD1 (5 bases). Germline assignment: CDR1 GTSNPN and CDR2 SVGIG (reference sequence). The CDR3 sequence is 13 residues long. V was clipped by 1 base and J by 6 bases, with 7 bases between them. CDR3 DNA sequence: TGTGCCTGGAGTGGGGACGTTAATTCACCCCTCCACTTT. Amino acids: CAWSGDVNSPLHF.

Only a few counts were recorded for this clone. This sequence joins TRBV30 and TRBJ1-5, with 9 bases fitting TRBD1. V was clipped by 2 bases and J by 5 bases; unmatched bases: 4. Looked up from germline, CDR1 is GTSNPN and CDR2 is SVGIG (reference sequence). CDR3 length equals 14 residues. The CDR3 bases are TGTGCCTGGAGTAAGGGACAGGGATATCAGCCCCAGCATTTT. Its translation is CAWSKGQGYQPQHF.

This clone was detected only once. The CDR3 region is CASSLVGSNEKLFF. In DNA, the CDR3 is TGTGCCAGCAGTTTAGTGGGATCTAATGAAAAACTGTTTTTT. The gene calls are TRBV27 and TRBJ1-4; no reliable D call. The CDR3 covers 14 residues. Per the germline V gene, CDR1 is MNHEY and CDR2 is SMNVEV (reference sequence). V lost 2 bases and J lost 3, with 7 bases in between. Filled out from reference TRBV27 and TRBJ1-4, the complete variable domain reads EAQVTQNPRYLITVTGKKLTVTCSQNMNHEYMSWYRQDPGLGLRQIYYSMNVEVTDKGDVPEGYKVSRKEKRNFPLILESPSPNQTSLYFCASSLVGSNEKLFFGSGTQLSVL.

This clone was counted once. The chain uses TRBV6-5 and TRBJ2-7, with D perhaps being TRBD1 or TRBD2 (5 bases each). V was trimmed by 9 bases and J by 2 bases, leaving 17 bases between them. The CDR3 is made up of 14 amino acids. Germline V gene sequence: CDR1 MNHEY, CDR2 SVGAGI. CDR3 loop: CASSVLGDAYEQYF. The CDR3 bases are TGTGCCAGTTCCGTGTTAGGGGACGCCTACGAGCAGTACTTC.

V is TRBV9 and J is TRBJ2-3, with TRBD2 identical over 10 bases. Germline CDR1 and CDR2: SGDLS and YYNGEE. There are 15 residues in the CDR3. V shed 3 bases and J 4 bases; nucleotides not matched to a gene: 5. In DNA, the CDR3 is TGTGCCAGCAGCGCCGGGACTAGCGTCGCAGATACGCAGTATTTT. Amino acids: CASSAGTSVADTQYF.

The chain joins TRBV7-8 to TRBJ2-1, with 15 bases fitting TRBD2. The germline V gene has CDR1 SGHVS and CDR2 FQNEAQ. Trimming removed 5 bases from V and 7 bases from J; junction bases left unmatched: 12. This CDR3 comprises 18 residues. For the CDR3, the DNA is TGTGCCAGCAGCGCGGGACTAGCGGGGGGCGGGGTTACGAATGAGCAGTTCTTC. This encodes CASSAGLAGGGVTNEQFF. Supplemented by reference TRBV7-8 and TRBJ2-1, the full variable domain reads GAGVSQSPRYKVAKRGQDVALRCDPISGHVSLFWYQQALGQGPEFLTYFQNEAQLDKSGLPSDRFFAERPEGSVSTLKIQRTQQEDSAVYLCASSAGLAGGGVTNEQFFGPGTRLTVL.